What follows is one T cell receptor (beta chain) and its context. In its sample, this clone was seen many times. Its recognized antigen is unknown. Base quality data are lacking; no much larger clone is found one base away. V sheds 6 bases and J sheds 3 bases, leaving 5 bases between their ends. From the cysteine up to the phenylalanine, the CDR3 has a length of 11 residues. The only DNA kept is the CDR3, 33 bases in frame from the first base. CDR1 and CDR2 were assigned from the germline V gene as WSHSY and SAAADI. A single peripheral blood draw of around 120 mL on average was collected from each donor into heparinised tubes. A BD FACSAria II was used to sort naive, central memory, regulatory and stem cell-like memory CD4+ T cells with a panel that included CD45RO, CCR7, CD25, CD127, CD95 and CD27. A purity above 98% was achieved for all sorted populations. PBMCs were isolated right away by Lymphoprep density gradient centrifugation and were stained directly, without culture. To minimize batch effects, samples were stained and sorted in pairs, one healthy donor with one patient per experiment.

The entire amount of isolated RNA was reverse transcribed using the High Capacity cDNA Reverse Transcription Kit, so the sequenced TCRB transcripts were expressed ones. Naive, central memory and regulatory T cell samples underwent deep immunoSEQ sequencing, averaging around 4 million total reads per sample. Sorted cells were lysed in RLT buffer and RNA was extracted with DNase-treated RNeasy Micro or Mini kits, depending on cell number. To prevent cross-contamination, every cell subset was processed on its own, while patient and healthy donor samples were processed together. The immunoSEQ multiplex PCR was used to amplify TCRB sequences from cDNA, yielding 87-bp fragments that span the CDR3 region. Sequencing of the amplicons was done on the Illumina HiSeq platform. The authors' analysis ran thus. Synthetic template baselines were used to correct PCR bias computationally, reads within Hamming distance 2 were collapsed, and singletons that could not be merged were discarded. Reads were aligned against IMGT so that V, D and J genes, CDR3 length and insertions or deletions at six rearrangement sites could be assigned. Within each subset, clonotype counts were normalized to sorted cell number, after which true diversity and Gini coefficients were computed with the tcR R package. Repertoire sharing was quantified using the overlap coefficient calculated on TCRB nucleotide sequences. This immuneACCESS table, as held by TCRdb, lists in-frame sequences with V and J called but not all clones. Of the missing ones, under half trace to an unresolved V gene in checked studies; the others have no known cause. The V and J calls and clone size come from that table; D and trimming were worked out from the DNA. This sample comprises almost 350,000 clones, 6.5% to 10% of them detected only once. Approximately 0.47% of the sample is taken by the ten largest.

This specimen belongs to a study of beta chain features in type 1 diabetes (dated by TCRdb to 2016 to 2019). Looking at the study overall: No differences in mean age, gender distribution, total cell number or subset yield were found between patients and healthy donors. A total of 85 million to 140 million sorted cells were examined across all samples, and a strong correlation was observed between cell number per subset and RNA yield. In the study, TCRB repertoires of sorted circulating CD4+ T cell subsets from recently diagnosed type 1 diabetes patients were compared with those of matched healthy donors. Naive and central memory subsets were obtained from all 30 or so donors, but regulatory and stem cell-like memory subsets were isolated from only 8 patients and 8 healthy donors. General study outcomes and caveats: Shorter templates might have been favored by PCR, but patient and control samples were amplified and corrected together, so both groups would have been affected equally by any skew. Naive, central memory and regulatory TCRB repertoires appeared to be more alike among patients than among healthy donors. Only small numbers of individuals were included in the HLA sub-analyses, which left unresolved whether HLA type had any influence on TCRB rearrangement. Because cDNA was sequenced instead of genomic DNA, highly expressing activated cells could be over-represented, though the groups showed no difference in activation or CD3 levels. A moderate but significant shortening of TCRB CDR3 length was observed in type 1 diabetes patients in all four CD4+ subsets. At VDJ recombination sites, type 1 diabetes patients had fewer insertions and more deleted nucleotides, which implies abnormalities in thymic rearrangement.

This TCR came from a woman aged 18-29 years in good health. Sequenced input: central memory CD4+ T cells from blood. The chain is made from TRBV10-2 and TRBJ1-1, with no reliable assignment of the D segment. CDR3 sequence: CASSIDTEAFF. DNA sequence: TGCGCCAGCAGCATAGACACTGAAGCTTTCTTT.